Below are 17 T cell receptor beta chains sequenced from a single sample in a study of T cell responses to AZD1222 COVID-19 vaccine. Clones were sequenced by immunoSEQ multiplex PCR, and TCRdb holds only the in-frame ones, with some missing. The sample includes tens of thousands of clones, roughly nine tenths of them seen just once. The sample here was peripheral blood, taken on day 0 of AZD1222 vaccination. These TCRs come from an adult in good health.

This chain joins TRBV28 and TRBJ2-1; D not resolved. Looked up from germline, CDR1 is MDHEN and CDR2 is SYDVKM. Trimming took 2 bases from V and 9 from J, leaving 8 bases between them. This CDR3 contains 12 residues. The CDR3 reads CASSLRLSEQFF. The DNA for the CDR3 is TGTGCCAGCAGTTTACGTCTAAGTGAGCAGTTCTTC.

The chain employs TRBV6-5 and TRBJ2-1; D not certain. The ends were cut back, 2 bases at V and 7 bases at J, with 3 bases in the middle. The CDR3 length is 11 residues. Germline loops: CDR1 MNHEY, CDR2 SVGAGI. DNA for the CDR3: TGTGCCAGCAGTTACGGGAATGAGCAGTTCTTC. Residues: CASSYGNEQFF.

The chain employs TRBV7-3 and TRBJ2-7, with D perhaps TRBD1 or TRBD2 (6 bases each). Trimming removed 5 bases at V and 3 bases at J, with 17 bases between. This CDR3 is 15 amino acids long. CDR1 is SGHTA, CDR2 FQGTGA, per germline. The CDR3 sequence: CASSPSPGGIYEQYF. DNA for the CDR3: TGTGCCAGCAGCCCATCCCCCGGGGGCATCTACGAGCAGTACTTC.

The chain joins TRBV6-1 to TRBJ2-7; maybe TRBD1 (5 bases). The CDR3 contains 16 residues. Germline-derived CDR1 and CDR2 are MNHNS and SASEGT. The V end was cut by 4 bases, the J end by 4 bases, with 20 bases between. CDR3 bases: TGTGCCAGCAGTGTGGAAGGGGCACCCTTTGGGTACGAGCAGTACTTC. This sequence encodes CASSVEGAPFGYEQYF.

J is TRBJ1-1 and V is TRBV7-2; possibly TRBD1 for D (6 bases). CDR1 is SGHTA, CDR2 FQGNSA, per germline. V was trimmed by 5 bases and J by 10 bases, leaving 20 bases between them. This CDR3 has 14 amino acids. The CDR3 nucleotides are TGTGCCAGCAGCGATTCCGGGACAAAGTCCCTAGCTTTCTTT. It translates to CASSDSGTKSLAFF.

This chain links TRBV6-5 with TRBJ2-7; TRBD1 is a possible D gene (6 bases). This CDR3 is built from 15 residues. CDR1 is MNHEY, CDR2 SVGAGI, per germline. V lost 6 bases, J lost 1 base, and 16 bases lay in between. The CDR3: CASSGTTTGSYEQYF. CDR3 sequence (DNA): TGTGCCAGCAGCGGTACAACGACAGGTTCCTACGAGCAGTACTTC.

V usage is TRBV7-8 and J usage is TRBJ1-4; D uncertain. V was shortened by 3 bases and J by 6 bases, with 2 bases between the two germline ends. The CDR3 is 11 residues long. Looked up from germline, CDR1 is SGHVS and CDR2 is FQNEAQ. Here the CDR3 reads CASSLDEKLFF. The CDR3 region has the DNA TGTGCCAGCAGCTTGGATGAAAAACTGTTTTTT.

The V call is TRBV14, the J call TRBJ2-1; 10 bases fit TRBD2. The germline gives CDR1 SGHDN, CDR2 FVKESK. CDR3 length: 19 residues. V lost 4 bases to trimming and J lost 0 bases; unmatched junction nucleotides: 12. The CDR3 spells CASSPLAGAVLSSYNEQFF. As DNA, the CDR3 is TGTGCCAGCAGCCCTCTAGCGGGGGCCGTCCTTAGCTCCTACAATGAGCAGTTCTTC. The full variable domain, completed using reference TRBV14 and TRBJ2-1, is EAGVTQFPSHSVIEKGQTVTLRCDPISGHDNLYWYRRVMGKEIKFLLHFVKESKQDESGMPNNRFLAERTGGTYSTLKVQPAELEDSGVYFCASSPLAGAVLSSYNEQFFGPGTRLTVL.

The chain combines TRBV29-1 with TRBJ1-2; D gene uncertain. The CDR3 contains 12 residues. Trimming took off 6 bases at V and 2 bases at J, with 10 bases between the two ends. The V gene's germline CDR1 is SQVTM and CDR2 ANQGSEA. The CDR3 loop is CSVNSGNYGYTF. CDR3 bases: TGCAGCGTGAACAGTGGCAACTATGGCTACACCTTC.

The J gene is TRBJ2-7, the V gene TRBV7-9; 9 bases line up with TRBD1. The germline CDR1 and CDR2 sequences are SEHNR and FQNEAQ (reference sequence). This CDR3 has 14 residues. J lost 6 bases, V lost 7 bases, and 10 bases had no gene match. DNA of the CDR3: TGTGCCAGCACCCCTAACAGGGGGCTGGGCGAGCAGTACTTC. It translates to CASTPNRGLGEQYF. The complete variable domain, with remaining parts taken from reference TRBV7-9 and TRBJ2-7, reads DTGVSQNPRHKITKRGQNVTFRCDPISEHNRLYWYRQTLGQGPEFLTYFQNEAQLEKSRLLSDRFSAERPKGSFSTLEIQRTEQGDSAMYLCASTPNRGLGEQYFGPGTRLTVT.

The V call is TRBV4-1, the J call TRBJ1-3; no clear D. Trimming stripped 1 base from V and 7 bases from J, with 2 bases between. The germline CDR1 and CDR2 sequences are MGHRA and YSYEKL. This CDR3 is 11 amino acids long. CDR3 amino acids: CASSQANTIYF. For the CDR3, the DNA is TGCGCCAGCAGCCAAGCCAACACCATATATTTT.

The sample holds one count of this clone. The CDR3 protein is CASSRTGGEEKLFF. DNA of the CDR3: TGTGCCAGCAGCCGGACAGGTGGCGAGGAAAAACTGTTTTTT. This chain uses TRBV11-1 with TRBJ1-4; 7 bases map to TRBD1. Germline V gene data show CDR1 as SGHAT and CDR2 as FQDESV (reference sequence). The CDR3 has 14 residues. V shed 5 bases, J shed 8 bases, and the junction held 8 bases outside the gene matches.

The rearrangement joins TRBV30 to TRBJ1-2, with unresolved D. Trimming removed 3 bases from V and 5 bases from J, with 4 bases in between. CDR3 length: 10 residues. Looked up from germline, CDR1 is GTSNPN and CDR2 is SVGIG (reference sequence). The CDR3 loop is CAWREYGYTF. CDR3 coding DNA: TGTGCCTGGAGGGAGTATGGCTACACCTTC.

The rearrangement joins TRBV5-1 to TRBJ2-1; 7 nucleotides match TRBD1. The CDR3 length is 15 residues. V gave up 4 bases and J gave up 4 bases; unmatched junction bases: 8. The germline V gene encodes CDR1 SGHRS and CDR2 YFSETQ. CDR3 region: CASSPTGQNYNEQFF. The CDR3 coding sequence is TGCGCCAGCAGCCCAACGGGACAGAATTACAATGAGCAGTTCTTC.

J is TRBJ2-1 and V is TRBV18; D is unresolved. Trimming removed 6 bases at V and 4 bases at J, with 10 bases between. In germline, CDR1 is KGHSH, CDR2 LQKENI. The CDR3 consists of 13 residues. CDR3 region: CASSEAIYNEQFF. The DNA for the CDR3 is TGTGCCAGCTCCGAGGCTATTTACAATGAGCAGTTCTTC.

The chain employs TRBV30 and TRBJ2-1; 9 bases fit TRBD2. CDR3 length: 15 residues. Germline CDR1 GTSNPN, CDR2 SVGIG (reference sequence). The J segment lost 6 bases and the V segment lost 0 bases, leaving 6 bases of the junction unmatched. The CDR3 here is CAWSVQAGGGNEQFF. CDR3 nucleotides: TGTGCCTGGAGTGTCCAAGCGGGAGGCGGCAATGAGCAGTTCTTC.

This chain joins TRBV6-5 and TRBJ1-6, with TRBD1 identical over 7 bases. Germline V lookup: CDR1 MNHEY, CDR2 SVGAGI. CDR3 length: 14 amino acids. Trimming removed 6 bases from V and 9 bases from J; junction bases left unmatched: 8. The CDR3 DNA follows: TGTGCCAGCAGCGGAGAGAGGGGGCGTTCACCCCTCCACTTT. Translation: CASSGERGRSPLHF.